This T cell receptor (beta chain) was observed in a study of blood T cell repertoires in COVID-19. At the level of the study: COVID-19 samples, acute and convalescent, were from the United States, Italy and Spain. The analysed material was cDNA or gDNA that came from T cells, B-cell-depleted T cells, or PBMCs.

Authors' methods: Cell counts per sample came from amplifying reference gene primers. Here immunoSEQ multiplex PCR was the method, and the copy in TCRdb shows in-frame clones only, minus some. The V and J calls and clone size are taken from that table; D and trimming were inferred from the DNA. This sample has 100,000 to 150,000 clones; approximately 74% occur once, and the top ten carry around 5.5%. Looked up from germline, CDR1 is LGHDT and CDR2 is YNNKEL (reference sequence). The CDR3 totals 16 residues. J gave up 5 bases and V 1 base, and 7 bases lay outside the gene matches. The J gene is TRBJ1-4, the V gene TRBV3-1 (or the pseudogene TRBV3-2); 7 bases align to TRBD1. The sample comprised peripheral blood. This sequence originates from a man aged 60 to 69 with acute or convalescent COVID-19. The DNA of the CDR3 is TGTGCCAGCAGCCAAGGTCGGCCAGGGGGAAATGAAAAACTGTTTTTT. This translates into CASSQGRPGGNEKLFF.